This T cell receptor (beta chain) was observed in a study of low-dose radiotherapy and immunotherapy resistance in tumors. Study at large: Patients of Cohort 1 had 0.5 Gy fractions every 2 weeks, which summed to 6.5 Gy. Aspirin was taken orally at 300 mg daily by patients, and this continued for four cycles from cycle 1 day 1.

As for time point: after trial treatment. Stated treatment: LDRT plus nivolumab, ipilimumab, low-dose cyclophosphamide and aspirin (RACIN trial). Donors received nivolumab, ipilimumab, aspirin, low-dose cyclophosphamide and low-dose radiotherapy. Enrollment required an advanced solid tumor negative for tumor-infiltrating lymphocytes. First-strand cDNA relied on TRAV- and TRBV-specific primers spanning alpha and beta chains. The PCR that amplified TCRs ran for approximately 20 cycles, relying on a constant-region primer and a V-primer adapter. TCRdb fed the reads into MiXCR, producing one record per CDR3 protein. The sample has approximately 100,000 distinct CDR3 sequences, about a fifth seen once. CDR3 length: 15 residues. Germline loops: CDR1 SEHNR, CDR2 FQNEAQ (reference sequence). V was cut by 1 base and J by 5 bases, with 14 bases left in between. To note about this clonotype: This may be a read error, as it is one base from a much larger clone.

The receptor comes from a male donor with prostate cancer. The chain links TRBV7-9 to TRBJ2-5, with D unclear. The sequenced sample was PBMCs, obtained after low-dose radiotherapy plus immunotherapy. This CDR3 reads CASSLEGQLVETQYF. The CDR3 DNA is TGTGCCAGCAGCTTAGAGGGCCAGCTCGTTGAGACCCAGTACTTC.